The 7 T cell receptor beta chains below all came from one sample that was sequenced in a study of cytotoxic CD8 clonotypes in ibrutinib-treated CLL. Clones were read by immunoSEQ multiplex PCR, and TCRdb kept only the in-frame ones, dropping some. The sample includes just over 65,000 clones, 68% seen only once; the top ten take around 5.7%. Specimen: PBMCs, collected after 12 months of ibrutinib treatment. Receptors were obtained from a human donor with chronic lymphocytic leukemia.

The rearrangement links TRBV5-1 to TRBJ1-3; 9 nucleotides align to TRBD1. Germline CDR1 reads SGHRS; CDR2 reads YFSETQ. Germline trimming cut 4 bases from V and 1 base from J; bases unmatched to any gene: 6. The CDR3 contains 16 residues. The chain's CDR3 is CASSPRDRESGNTIYF. The CDR3 region has the DNA TGCGCCAGCAGCCCCCGGGACAGGGAATCTGGAAACACCATATATTTT.

The chain combines TRBV18 with TRBJ1-1; TRBD1 aligns across 9 bases. Germline assignment: CDR1 KGHSH and CDR2 LQKENI. The junction had 14 bases not matched to a gene; V was cut back by 6 bases and J by 6 bases. The CDR3 is 16 amino acids. The CDR3 DNA reads TGTGCCAGCTCCGCCAGCGGGGGACAGGGTACGTCTGAAGCTTTCTTT. Translation: CASSASGGQGTSEAFF.

In this sample, this clone turned up once. The rearrangement links TRBV6-1 to TRBJ2-3, with TRBD2 identical over 8 bases. V was pared by 2 bases and J by 10 bases, with 17 bases of the junction left unmatched. This CDR3 has 17 residues. The germline CDR1 and CDR2 sequences are MNHNS and SASEGT. This CDR3 is CASSEIRGGAESQAQYF. CDR3 bases: TGTGCCAGCAGTGAAATACGGGGGGGCGCAGAGAGTCAGGCGCAGTATTTT.

CDR3 sequence reads: CASSLSGQGSGYTF. CDR3 bases: TGTGCCAGCAGTTTATCGGGACAGGGGTCGGGCTACACCTTC. This chain connects TRBV27 to TRBJ1-2; 10 nucleotides line up with TRBD1. This CDR3 spans 14 amino acids. J was trimmed by 8 bases and V by 0 bases; bases with no gene match: 3. Per germline, CDR1 MNHEY and CDR2 SMNVEV (reference sequence).

The V and J genes are TRBV7-7 and TRBJ2-7; 12 bases match TRBD1. The CDR3 totals 15 residues. Germline CDR1 SSHAT, CDR2 FNYEAQ (reference sequence). With V trimmed by 3 bases and J by 2 bases, 2 bases remained unmatched. CDR3 sequence: CASSLGQGATYEQYF. CDR3 sequence (DNA): TGTGCCAGCAGCTTGGGACAGGGGGCAACCTACGAGCAGTACTTC.

The J gene is TRBJ2-4, the V gene TRBV11-2, with 8 bases matching TRBD2. V shed 5 bases and J 3 bases; nucleotides not matched to a gene: 9. The germline V gene has CDR1 SGHAT and CDR2 FQNNGV. The CDR3 has 16 amino acids. CDR3 DNA sequence: TGTGCCAGCAGCCCCGGCGGGGGGATCGACAAAAACATTCAGTACTTC. Amino acid sequence: CASSPGGGIDKNIQYF.

This chain uses TRBV27 with TRBJ2-7; 7 bases match TRBD1. Germline trimming cut 7 bases from V and 0 bases from J; bases unmatched to any gene: 6. Germline V lookup: CDR1 MNHEY, CDR2 SMNVEV (reference sequence). CDR3 length: 14 residues. CDR3 bases: TGTGCCAGCAATTCCGGGGACAGCTCCTACGAGCAGTACTTC. This codes for CASNSGDSSYEQYF.